The 27 T cell receptor beta chains reported below all come from one sample, sequenced in a study of PD-1 blockade in classical Hodgkin lymphoma. Assay: immunoSEQ multiplex PCR; the TCRdb copy retains only in-frame clones and omits some. Among tens of thousands of clones listed, approximately 70% were seen once. The time point here: cycle 4 day 1 (C4D1), after 5 to 7 weeks of nivolumab. Every one of the patients relapsed after autologous stem cell transplantation (brentuximab vedotin exposure was variable). This sample comprised peripheral blood mononuclear cells (PBMCs), obtained before the fourth cycle of nivolumab. Receptor source: a human donor with classical Hodgkin lymphoma.

This clone was found a few times. The rearrangement joins TRBV7-2 to TRBJ1-6; 8 bases align to TRBD1. Germline CDR1 is SGHTA and CDR2 is FQGNSA. This CDR3 has 16 residues. The trim removed 1 base at V and 5 bases at J, leaving 4 bases unmatched. The CDR3 nucleotides are TGTGCCAGCAGCTTAGTAACAGGGGGGGATAATTCACCCCTCCACTTT. This translates into CASSLVTGGDNSPLHF.

The chain has TRBV5-6 and TRBJ2-3, with D possibly TRBD1 on 5 matching bases. Trimming stripped 4 bases from V and 14 bases from J, with 20 bases between. The CDR3 totals 13 residues. Germline V gene data show CDR1 as SGHDT and CDR2 as YYEEEE. The CDR3 sequence is CASSPPGAFYSYF. The CDR3 DNA reads as TGTGCCAGCAGCCCGCCTGGGGCCTTTTATTCGTATTTT.

This clone was seen a handful of times. This rearrangement joins TRBV9 to TRBJ1-2; D gene uncertain. Germline-derived CDR1 and CDR2 are SGDLS and YYNGEE. The CDR3 runs 15 residues. Between the trimmed V and J ends, which lost 0 bases and 0 bases, there was a span of 9 bases. CDR3: CASSVGTGTNYGYTF. The CDR3 bases are TGTGCCAGCAGCGTAGGTACGGGAACTAACTATGGCTACACCTTC.

The rearrangement joins TRBV27 to TRBJ1-2; D perhaps matches TRBD1 (6 bases). Trimming cost V 3 bases and J 9 bases, with 14 bases left between them. The CDR3 runs to 13 residues. CDR1 is MNHEY and CDR2 is SMNVEV in the germline V gene (reference sequence). This chain's CDR3 is CASSLKGGRSYTF. CDR3 DNA: TGTGCCAGCAGTTTGAAGGGGGGGAGAAGCTACACCTTC.

About this clone itself: Mismatch with germline at one junction end may stem from a read error. CDR3 sequence: CASNVAGSGANVLTF. The DNA for the CDR3 is TGTGCCAGCAACGTAGCTGGCTCTGGGGCCAACGTCCTGACTTTC. This sequence joins TRBV9 and TRBJ2-6; D uncertain. Germline CDR1 SGDLS, CDR2 YYNGEE. This CDR3 has 15 amino acids.

The chain employs TRBV5-1 and TRBJ2-3, with a possible D match to TRBD2 (6 bases). This CDR3 region has 18 residues. Germline CDR1 is SGHRS and CDR2 is YFSETQ. V was shortened by 2 bases and J by 4 bases, with 23 bases between the two germline ends. CDR3: CASSLIAAEPRLPDTQYF. CDR3 sequence (DNA): TGCGCCAGCAGCTTAATAGCGGCGGAACCTCGTTTGCCAGATACGCAGTATTTT.

Details on this clone: Given a much more abundant clone one base away, this may be a read error. The sample holds other DNA sequences that translate to the same CDR3. The V and J genes are TRBV19 and TRBJ1-1; unclear D gene. Looked up from germline, CDR1 is LNHDA and CDR2 is SQIVND (reference sequence). V was clipped by 0 bases and J by 4 bases, with 15 bases between them. The CDR3 spans 16 residues. The CDR3 sequence is CASSIDLVDRGTEAFF. For the CDR3, the DNA is TGTGCCAGTAGTATAGATCTAGTAGATAGAGGCACTGAAGCTTTCTTT. Full variable domain (missing parts from reference TRBV19 and TRBJ1-1): DGGITQSPKYLFRKEGQNVTLSCEQNLNHDAMYWYRQDPGQGLRLIYYSQIVNDFQKGDIAEGYSVSREKKESFPLTVTSAQKNPTAFYLCASSIDLVDRGTEAFFGQGTRLTVV.

The chain carries TRBV19 and TRBJ2-2; 8 nucleotides match TRBD1. The trim removed 6 bases at V and 4 bases at J, leaving 10 bases unmatched. The CDR3 runs to 16 residues. From germline, CDR1 is LNHDA and CDR2 SQIVND (reference sequence). The CDR3 region is CASSFRDRGSTGELFF. The CDR3, as DNA: TGTGCCAGTAGCTTTCGAGACAGGGGATCCACCGGGGAGCTGTTTTTT.

In this sample, this clone turned up once. The gene calls are TRBV6-6 and TRBJ1-5, with 8 bases fitting TRBD1. This CDR3 has 14 amino acids. Per germline, CDR1 MNHNY and CDR2 SVGAGI (reference sequence). The V and J ends lost 4 bases and 7 bases, in that order; junction bases with no gene match: 6. The CDR3 reads CASSSQGAEQPQHF. CDR3 DNA: TGTGCCAGCAGTTCGCAGGGGGCGGAACAGCCCCAGCATTTT.

This clone was seen only once. The V call is TRBV13, the J call TRBJ2-3, with a possible D match to TRBD2 (6 bases). V dropped 2 bases and J dropped 5 bases, with 8 bases sitting between them. This CDR3 has 13 amino acids. The germline CDR1 and CDR2 sequences are PRHDT and FYEKMQ (reference sequence). The CDR3 loop is CASSLWGEDTQYF. The CDR3 nucleotides are TGTGCCAGCAGCTTATGGGGGGAAGATACGCAGTATTTT.

The rearrangement joins TRBV5-4 to TRBJ1-5; D not certain. From germline, CDR1 is SGHNT and CDR2 YYREEE (reference sequence). Trimming removed 4 bases at V and 6 bases at J, with 8 bases between. The CDR3 loop spans 12 amino acids. The chain's CDR3 is CASSILGQPQHF. The CDR3 DNA sequence: TGTGCCAGCAGCATTTTGGGTCAGCCCCAGCATTTT.

The chain links TRBV5-1 to TRBJ2-3, with 10 positions matching TRBD1. V shed 0 bases, J shed 4 bases, and the junction held 11 bases outside the gene matches. The CDR3 totals 18 residues. The germline V gene encodes CDR1 SGHRS and CDR2 YFSETQ. This CDR3 reads CASSLGPTGGLVSDTQYF. CDR3 coding DNA: TGCGCCAGCAGCTTGGGCCCGACAGGGGGCCTCGTTTCAGATACGCAGTATTTT.

The V and J genes are TRBV25-1 and TRBJ2-1; TRBD2 matches 7 bases. The CDR3 extends over 15 amino acids. Germline values: CDR1 MGHDK, CDR2 SYGVNS. Trimming cost V 1 base and J 6 bases; bases outside gene matches: 6. In DNA form, the CDR3 reads TGTGCCAGCAGTGAATCGGCGGGGGTGGGCAATGAGCAGTTCTTC. This encodes CASSESAGVGNEQFF.

The rearrangement joins TRBV28 to TRBJ2-7; D gene ambiguous. This CDR3 is built from 12 residues. Per the germline V gene, CDR1 is MDHEN and CDR2 is SYDVKM. With 8 bases removed from V and 0 bases from J, the gap between germline ends came to 8 bases. CDR3 sequence: CASLGYSYEQYF. For the CDR3, the DNA is TGTGCCAGCCTAGGGTACTCCTACGAGCAGTACTTC. Together with reference TRBV28 and TRBJ2-7, the CDR3 gives the full variable domain: DVKVTQSSRYLVKRTGEKVFLECVQDMDHENMFWYRQDPGLGLRLIYFSYDVKMKEKGDIPEGYSVSREKKERFSLILESASTNQTSMYLCASLGYSYEQYFGPGTRLTVT.

J is TRBJ2-1 and V is TRBV27; a possible D gene is TRBD1 (5 bases). The CDR3 length is 15 residues. The germline V gene has CDR1 MNHEY and CDR2 SMNVEV (reference sequence). Trimming removed 4 bases at V and 3 bases at J, with 13 bases between. CDR3 bases: TGTGCCAGCAGTTCAGGGTCACCGAGCTACAATGAGCAGTTCTTC. Translating it yields CASSSGSPSYNEQFF.

V and J are TRBV4-1 and TRBJ2-7; tentative D call: TRBD2 (5 bases). Trimming took 8 bases from V and 1 from J, leaving 9 bases between them. The CDR3 totals 12 residues. The V gene's germline CDR1 is MGHRA and CDR2 YSYEKL. In DNA, the CDR3 is TGCGCCAGCGCGGGTCCTTCCTACGAGCAGTACTTC. This codes for CASAGPSYEQYF.

This clone was seen a handful of times. CDR3 loop: CASSWGDTQYF. The CDR3 DNA follows: TGTGCCAGCAGCTGGGGGGATACGCAGTATTTT. The V call is TRBV2, the J call TRBJ2-3; D is perhaps TRBD1 or TRBD2 (5 bases each). CDR1 and CDR2 from the germline V gene are SNHLY and FYNNEI. With 6 bases removed from V and 6 bases from J, the gap between germline ends came to 7 bases. The CDR3 contains 11 residues.

The chain carries TRBV5-5 and TRBJ1-3; D is unclear. Germline V gene data show CDR1 as SGHKS and CDR2 as YYEKEE (reference sequence). V lost 1 base and J lost 2, with 7 bases in between. The CDR3 loop spans 14 amino acids. CDR3: CASSLITAGNTIYF. The CDR3 DNA sequence: TGTGCCAGCAGCTTGATCACAGCTGGAAACACCATATATTTT.

The V gene is TRBV19, the J gene TRBJ2-7; D is perhaps TRBD1 (6 bases). The CDR3 is 13 amino acids. Trimming left V 6 bases short and J 7 bases short, with 16 bases between. Germline V gene sequence: CDR1 LNHDA, CDR2 SQIVND (reference sequence). The CDR3 protein is CASRDQNREEQYF. In DNA, the CDR3 is TGTGCCAGTAGGGATCAAAACAGGGAAGAGCAGTACTTC.

The chain's CDR3 is CASSLDREQGGEKLFF. The CDR3 DNA sequence: TGTGCCAGCAGCTTAGACAGGGAACAAGGGGGTGAAAAACTGTTTTTT. The chain carries TRBV7-9 and TRBJ1-4; the D gene is possibly TRBD1 (6 bases). The CDR3 covers 16 residues. The germline gives CDR1 SEHNR, CDR2 FQNEAQ (reference sequence). The V end was cut by 1 base, the J end by 7 bases, with 16 bases between.

This clone turned up a few times. The chain has TRBV7-9 and TRBJ1-2; D not certain. Germline CDR1 and CDR2: SEHNR and FQNEAQ (reference sequence). The CDR3 runs 16 residues. With 4 bases removed from V and 8 bases from J, the gap between germline ends came to 23 bases. The CDR3: CASSSYPEDPLEGYTF. The CDR3 DNA sequence: TGTGCCAGCAGCTCCTACCCCGAAGACCCATTGGAAGGCTACACCTTC. Drawing the rest from reference TRBV7-9 and TRBJ1-2, the complete variable domain is DTGVSQNPRHKITKRGQNVTFRCDPISEHNRLYWYRQTLGQGPEFLTYFQNEAQLEKSRLLSDRFSAERPKGSFSTLEIQRTEQGDSAMYLCASSSYPEDPLEGYTFGSGTRLTVV.

This sequence joins TRBV5-6 and TRBJ2-7; 9 nucleotides align to TRBD1. Germline trimming cut 1 base from V and 10 bases from J; bases unmatched to any gene: 6. Germline V gives CDR1 SGHDT, CDR2 YYEEEE. The CDR3 is 13 residues long. The CDR3 sequence: CASSLRGQGKQYF. The CDR3 nucleotides are TGTGCCAGCAGCTTGCGGGGACAGGGTAAACAGTACTTC.

This rearrangement joins TRBV12-5 to TRBJ1-2; tentative D call: TRBD1 (5 bases). Looked up from germline, CDR1 is LGHNT and CDR2 is FRNRAP. This CDR3 has 15 amino acids. V shed 2 bases and J shed 5 bases, with 15 bases lying between them. DNA for the CDR3: TGTGCTAGTGGTTTGCCGGACACCTCTCAGTATGGCTACACCTTC. Protein sequence: CASGLPDTSQYGYTF.

J is TRBJ1-5 and V is TRBV7-9; 7 nucleotides align to TRBD1. Germline V gene data show CDR1 as SEHNR and CDR2 as FQNEAQ (reference sequence). With V trimmed by 4 bases and J by 3 bases, 6 bases remained unmatched. The CDR3 sequence is 15 residues long. CDR3 sequence (DNA): TGTGCCAGCAGCTCTCAGGGGGACCCCAATCAGCCCCAGCATTTT. Translating it yields CASSSQGDPNQPQHF.

The rearrangement joins TRBV7-8 to TRBJ1-1, with D perhaps TRBD1 (6 bases). V dropped 2 bases and J dropped 8 bases, with 12 bases sitting between them. The CDR3 is 13 amino acids. Germline loops: CDR1 SGHVS, CDR2 FQNEAQ. For the CDR3, the DNA is TGTGCCAGCAGCTTACATCGGGGGGCGGAAGCTTTCTTT. Protein: CASSLHRGAEAFF.

The V call is TRBV6-1, the J call TRBJ2-3; perhaps TRBD2 as D (5 bases). CDR3 length: 17 residues. Germline lookup yields CDR1 MNHNS and CDR2 SASEGT. The V end was cut by 2 bases, the J end by 0 bases, with 15 bases between. CDR3 amino acids: CASSEFWGAPSTDTQYF. The CDR3 DNA sequence: TGTGCCAGCAGTGAATTCTGGGGAGCACCGAGCACAGATACGCAGTATTTT.

V is TRBV7-2 and J is TRBJ2-2; D uncertain. V gave up 1 base and J gave up 5 bases, with 11 bases separating them. Germline V gene data show CDR1 as SGHTA and CDR2 as FQGNSA. The CDR3 consists of 15 residues. In DNA, the CDR3 is TGTGCCAGCAGCTTAGATCCCAAGGGTACCGGGGAGCTGTTTTTT. Its translation is CASSLDPKGTGELFF.